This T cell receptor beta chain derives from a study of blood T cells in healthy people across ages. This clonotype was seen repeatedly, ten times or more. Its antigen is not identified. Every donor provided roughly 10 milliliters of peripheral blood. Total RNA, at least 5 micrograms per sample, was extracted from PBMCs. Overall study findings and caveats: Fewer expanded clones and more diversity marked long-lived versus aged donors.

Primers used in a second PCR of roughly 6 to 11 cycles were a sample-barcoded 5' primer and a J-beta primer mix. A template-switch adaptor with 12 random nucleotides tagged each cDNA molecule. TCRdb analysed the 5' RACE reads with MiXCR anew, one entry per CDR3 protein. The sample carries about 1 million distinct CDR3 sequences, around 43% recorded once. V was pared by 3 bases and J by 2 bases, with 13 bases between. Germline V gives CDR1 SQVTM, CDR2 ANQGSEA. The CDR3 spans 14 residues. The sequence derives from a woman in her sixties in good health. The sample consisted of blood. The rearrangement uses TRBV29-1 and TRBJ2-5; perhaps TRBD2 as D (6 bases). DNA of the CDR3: TGCAGCGTTGATCTAGCGCAGAGTCAAGAGACCCAGTACTTC. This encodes CSVDLAQSQETQYF.